This TCR beta chain is drawn from a study of PD-1 blockade in classical Hodgkin lymphoma (dated by TCRdb to the early 2020s). General notes on the study: Nivolumab dosing was 3 mg/kg intravenously every 2 weeks, continuing until either disease progression or unacceptable toxicity. The study used TCR beta sequencing and CyTOF to define a peripheral blood immune signature of response to PD-1 blockade in classical Hodgkin lymphoma.

Spanning cysteine to phenylalanine, the CDR3 consists of 13 amino acids. The only DNA kept is the CDR3, 39 bases in frame from the first base. Clipping removes 6 bases from V and 6 bases from J, with 5 as the unmatched junction base count. The germline V gene (reference sequence) specifies SGHNT as CDR1 and YYREEE as CDR2. The Qiagen DNeasy kit was used to extract genomic DNA both from unsorted PBMCs and from the negatively selected CD4+ and CD8+ fractions. TCR beta CDR3 regions were amplified by immunoSEQ multiplex PCR using primers annealing to V and J segments. A synthetic immune receptor repertoire was used to minimize amplification bias, and any residual bias was removed computationally once sequencing was done. The paper's data handling went like this. Repertoire diversity was quantified as the Shannon entropy index using custom Python scripts. Unsorted, CD4+ and CD8+ repertoires were examined separately, except in combined analyses, for which CD4+ and CD8+ sequences were merged in silico. Clonal expansion was defined as at least a 2-fold frequency increase after treatment relative to C1D1, with a pseudocount of 0.5 for undetected baseline clones. Singleton clones were defined as clones with 0 or 1 copy at C1D1, and non-singleton clones were defined as clones with 2 or more copies. By matching protein sequences in sorted samples from the same patient, clones expanded in unsorted samples were annotated as CD4+, CD8+ or unknown. Diversity changes from C1D1 to C4D1 were tested in paired samples using Wilcoxon tests. TCRdb took this table from immuneACCESS and kept in-frame rearrangements with V and J called. Such tables lack part of the clones; where checked against another copy, unresolved V genes explain under half of the gap, and the rest is unexplained. That table gives V, J and clone size, and the DNA gave D and trimming. A total of roughly 140,000 clones appear in this sample, less than 80% of them only once. In total, the top ten clones hold 7% to 9.5% of the sample.

A remark on this clone: The target of this receptor is not known. Qualities for individual bases were not recorded, and no much larger clone is one base off.

Broader findings and caveats from the paper: CD4+ but not CD8+ TCR diversity rose significantly by C4D1 (p=0.0027 vs p=0.16), most apparent in complete responders (p=0.02). Trial patients with a complete response had baseline diversity similar to that of newly diagnosed patients, while partial responders and progressors had significantly lower diversity. The study was limited to a single clinical trial cohort, and causes of repertoire differences, possibly disease activity or prior therapy, remained undefined. Baseline TCR diversity was reported as lower in newly diagnosed patients than in healthy donors, and lower still in relapsed/refractory patients. Lower diversity was seen in patients whose nivolumab began less than 1 year after ASCT, and these patients were left out of later analyses so that immune reconstitution would not confound the results.

The time point label for this specimen denotes: cycle 2 day 1 (C2D1) of nivolumab. Every trial patient had relapsed after autologous stem cell transplantation, and cohorts A, B and C differed in prior brentuximab vedotin exposure. The trial cohort was composed of under 70 patients with relapsed/refractory classical Hodgkin lymphoma, for whom complete response, partial response or progressive disease was recorded as best overall response. Trial patients were treated with single-agent nivolumab in the multi-cohort phase II CheckMate 205 trial. An independent review committee assessed best overall response using the 2007 International Working Group response criteria. Trial PBMCs were collected immediately before nivolumab initiation (C1D1) and during therapy at cycle 2 day 1 and cycle 4 day 1. After peripheral blood was drawn into 8 mL Vacutainer Cell Preparation Tubes, PBMCs were isolated by centrifugation and then cryopreserved.

The sequenced sample was peripheral blood mononuclear cells (PBMCs), obtained before the second cycle of nivolumab. The sequence links TRBV5-4 to TRBJ2-2, and 7 bases in between align with TRBD1. The receptor was isolated from a human donor with classical Hodgkin lymphoma. The CDR3 has the sequence CASTQTGAGELFF. Read as DNA, the sequence is TGTGCCAGCACCCAAACAGGGGCCGGGGAGCTGTTTTTT. Reference TRBV5-4 and TRBJ2-2 proteins supply the regions before and after the CDR3; the full variable domain is: ETGVTQSPTHLIKTRGQQVTLRCSSQSGHNTVSWYQQALGQGPQFIFQYYREEENGRGNFPPRFSGLQFPNYSSELNVNALELDDSALYLCASTQTGAGELFFGEGSRLTVL.